The rows below give T cell receptor beta chains drawn from one sample of a study of cytomegalovirus exposure and HLA in healthy donors. Here immunoSEQ multiplex PCR was the method, and the copy in TCRdb shows in-frame clones only, minus some. The table includes around 180,000 clones, 75% to 85% detected once. The sequenced sample consisted of PBMCs. These receptor sequences come from a woman aged 50 to 60 in good health and CMV-seropositive. Each CDR3 is given with its conserved first and last residue. The order of the fields is clone size, J gene, V gene, D gene, CDR3 DNA, CDR3 protein. D genes are given only for firm matches. Size values are once, few and many counts, or a class for expanded clones, and some rows have none.

size: -
J: TRBJ1-6
V: TRBV6-5
D: -
DNA: TGTGCCAGCAGCCTTCAGGGGTTATCTTCACCCCTCCACTTT
CDR3: CASSLQGLSSPLHF

size: -
J: TRBJ2-7
V: TRBV4-2
D: -
DNA: TGTGCCGCTGCGACATACGAATACGAGCAGTACTTC
CDR3: CAAATYEYEQYF

size: -
J: TRBJ1-5
V: TRBV2
D: TRBD1
DNA: TGTGCCAGCACAGGACAGGGGAGCAATCAGCCCCAGCATTTT
CDR3: CASTGQGSNQPQHF

size: -
J: TRBJ1-1
V: TRBV5-4
D: -
DNA: TGTGCCAGCAGCCAGGGAAGGGGCACTGAAGCTTTCTTT
CDR3: CASSQGRGTEAFF

size: -
J: TRBJ2-1
V: TRBV2
D: TRBD1
DNA: TGTGCCAGCAGCCCTACACAGGGGCCCCACAATGAGCAGTTCTTC
CDR3: CASSPTQGPHNEQFF

size: -
J: TRBJ2-1
V: TRBV5-4
D: -
DNA: TGTGCCAGCAGCTTTTCTGTCAATGAGCAGTTCTTC
CDR3: CASSFSVNEQFF

size: -
J: TRBJ2-7
V: TRBV5-1
D: -
DNA: TGCGCCAGCAGCAGAGGAGATACCTACGAGCAGTACTTC
CDR3: CASSRGDTYEQYF

size: -
J: TRBJ2-3
V: TRBV28
D: TRBD2
DNA: TGTGCCAGCAGCCTGGGACTAGCGGGAGTCACAGATACGCAGTATTTT
CDR3: CASSLGLAGVTDTQYF

size: -
J: TRBJ1-1
V: TRBV7-9
D: TRBD1
DNA: TGTGCCAGCAGCCCATTTCTGGACAGGGGGCGATCGAACACTGAAGCTTTCTTT
CDR3: CASSPFLDRGRSNTEAFF

size: once
J: TRBJ2-3
V: TRBV6-1
D: -
DNA: TGTGCCAGCAGGGAGAGCACAGATACGCAGTATTTT
CDR3: CASRESTDTQYF

size: few
J: TRBJ1-4
V: TRBV6-1
D: -
DNA: TGTGCCAGCAGTGGGGGAAGACCGGGAGTTTACGAAAAACTGTTTTTT
CDR3: CASSGGRPGVYEKLFF

size: -
J: TRBJ2-7
V: TRBV5-6
D: -
DNA: TGTGCCAGCAGCTTGCAGGGGATAAGCGAGCAGTACTTC
CDR3: CASSLQGISEQYF

size: few
J: TRBJ2-3
V: TRBV10-3
D: TRBD2
DNA: TGTGCCATCAGTGAGTCGAGCGGGGGGGGCACAGATACGCAGTATTTT
CDR3: CAISESSGGGTDTQYF

size: -
J: TRBJ2-1
V: TRBV7-8
D: TRBD2
DNA: TGTGCCAGCAGCCCAGCGCAGCACGGGGGGTTCAATGAGCAGTTCTTC
CDR3: CASSPAQHGGFNEQFF

size: -
J: TRBJ1-2
V: TRBV4-1
D: -
DNA: TGCGCCAGCAGCCGACCGGGGGGCAGCTATGGCTACACCTTC
CDR3: CASSRPGGSYGYTF

size: -
J: TRBJ2-7
V: TRBV4-1
D: TRBD1
DNA: TGCGCCAGCAGCAGATACAGGGGTTCCTACGAGCAGTACTTC
CDR3: CASSRYRGSYEQYF

size: -
J: TRBJ1-5
V: TRBV4-1
D: -
DNA: TGCGCCAGCAGCCAAGACAGGTTCAATCAGCCCCAGCATTTT
CDR3: CASSQDRFNQPQHF

size: -
J: TRBJ2-6
V: TRBV7-3
D: TRBD1
DNA: TGTGCCAGCAGCTTGACAGGGACCGGGGCCAACGTCCTGACTTTC
CDR3: CASSLTGTGANVLTF

size: -
J: TRBJ2-4
V: TRBV29-1
D: -
DNA: TGCAGCGTTCTTACTATATCCGGAAACATTCAGTACTTC
CDR3: CSVLTISGNIQYF

size: few
J: TRBJ2-7
V: TRBV5-1
D: -
DNA: TGCGCCAGCAGGATGCAGGGTGGAAACTACGAGCAGTACTTC
CDR3: CASRMQGGNYEQYF

size: -
J: TRBJ1-1
V: TRBV30
D: -
DNA: TGTGCCTGGAGTGCCCCAACAGGAGCTTTCTTT
CDR3: CAWSAPTGAFF

size: few
J: TRBJ2-4
V: TRBV7-9
D: -
DNA: TGTGCCAGCAGCTCGTTTACAGGGTCGATGGACATTCAGTACTTC
CDR3: CASSSFTGSMDIQYF

size: once
J: TRBJ2-2
V: TRBV5-4
D: TRBD1
DNA: TGTGCCAGCAGCGTCGGGACAGGGGGGAACACCGGGGAGCTGTTTTTT
CDR3: CASSVGTGGNTGELFF

size: -
J: TRBJ1-1
V: TRBV5-1
D: TRBD1
DNA: TGCGCCAGCAGCTATAATACAGGGGCGGTAGCTTTCTTT
CDR3: CASSYNTGAVAFF

size: once
J: TRBJ2-7
V: TRBV19
D: TRBD1
DNA: TGTGCCAGTAGTACCTCCGGGACAGGGATCTACGAGCAGTACTTC
CDR3: CASSTSGTGIYEQYF

size: -
J: TRBJ1-1
V: TRBV2
D: -
DNA: TGTGCCAGCAGTGACGCTGAAGCTTTCTTT
CDR3: CASSDAEAFF

size: -
J: TRBJ1-6
V: TRBV7-8
D: TRBD1
DNA: TGTGCCAGCAGCCCGGGACAGGCCCTTTCACCCCTCCACTTT
CDR3: CASSPGQALSPLHF

size: -
J: TRBJ1-1
V: TRBV7-8
D: -
DNA: TGTGCCAGCAGCGATTATGGACAGTGGAAGAACACTGAAGCTTTCTTT
CDR3: CASSDYGQWKNTEAFF

size: few
J: TRBJ1-1
V: TRBV2
D: TRBD1
DNA: TGTGCCAGCACTGAAATCCGGGACAGCTACACTGAAGCTTTCTTT
CDR3: CASTEIRDSYTEAFF

size: -
J: TRBJ2-7
V: TRBV7-2
D: -
DNA: TGTGCCAGCAGCGAGAGCTCCTACGAGCAGTACTTC
CDR3: CASSESSYEQYF

size: -
J: TRBJ2-7
V: TRBV19
D: -
DNA: TGTGCCAGTGGGGCAGGGCTATTCTACGAGCAGTACTTC
CDR3: CASGAGLFYEQYF

size: -
J: TRBJ2-2
V: TRBV10-3
D: TRBD2
DNA: TGTGCCATCAAAGGAGCGGGGGGCCTTGCGAACACCGGGGAGCTGTTTTTT
CDR3: CAIKGAGGLANTGELFF

size: -
J: TRBJ1-1
V: TRBV6-4
D: -
DNA: TGTGCCAGCAGTGACGGAGGCGAGGGTGGTGAAGCTTTCTTT
CDR3: CASSDGGEGGEAFF

size: -
J: TRBJ1-1
V: TRBV28
D: -
DNA: TGTGCCAGCACCTCGGTGAACACTGAAGCTTTCTTT
CDR3: CASTSVNTEAFF

size: -
J: TRBJ2-7
V: TRBV9
D: TRBD1
DNA: TGTGCCAGCAGCGTAGGGGGGGACAGGAGCTACGAGCAGTACTTC
CDR3: CASSVGGDRSYEQYF

size: -
J: TRBJ2-7
V: TRBV30
D: -
DNA: TGTGCCTGCTTAAGTGGGCAGAACTACGAGCAGTACTTC
CDR3: CACLSGQNYEQYF

size: -
J: TRBJ2-3
V: TRBV9
D: TRBD2
DNA: TGTGCCAGCAGCGTAGGTAGCGGGGGGCGCACAGATACGCAGTATTTT
CDR3: CASSVGSGGRTDTQYF